This T cell receptor (beta chain) came from a study of breast tumors, draining lymph nodes, adjacent tissues. This clonotype has a count of ten or more. The lymph nodes were axillary draining lymph nodes from breast cancer patients. The V gene's germline CDR1 is SGHTA and CDR2 FQGNSA. The CDR3 has 13 residues. V shed 1 base and J shed 5 bases, with 6 bases lying between them. In TCRdb, the multiplex PCR reads were re-called with MiXCR into one record per CDR3 protein. The sample lists 200,000 or so distinct CDR3 sequences, approximately 30% seen once, with about 4.5% in the top ten. The TCR originated in a female donor with breast cancer. Some clones in this sample may be carry-over from other donors' samples. The sample taken for sequencing was axillary lymph node tissue. This chain links TRBV7-2 with TRBJ1-5; D unclear. The CDR3 here is CASSLESDQPQHF. The CDR3 DNA is TGTGCCAGCAGCTTAGAATCGGATCAGCCCCAGCATTTT.